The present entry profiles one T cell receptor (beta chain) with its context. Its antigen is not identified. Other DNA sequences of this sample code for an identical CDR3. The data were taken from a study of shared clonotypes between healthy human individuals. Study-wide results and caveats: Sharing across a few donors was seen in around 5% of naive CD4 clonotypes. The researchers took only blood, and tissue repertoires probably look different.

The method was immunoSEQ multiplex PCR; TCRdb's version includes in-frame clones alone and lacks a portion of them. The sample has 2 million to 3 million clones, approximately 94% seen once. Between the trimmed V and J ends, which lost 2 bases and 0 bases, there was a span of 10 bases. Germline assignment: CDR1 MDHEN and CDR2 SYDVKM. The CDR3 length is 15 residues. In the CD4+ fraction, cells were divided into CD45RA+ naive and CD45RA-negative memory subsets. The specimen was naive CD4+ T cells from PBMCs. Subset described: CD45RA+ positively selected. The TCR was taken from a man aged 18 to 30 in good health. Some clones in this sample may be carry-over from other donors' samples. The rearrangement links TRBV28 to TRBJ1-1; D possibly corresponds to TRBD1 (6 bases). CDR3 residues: CASSLGGAMNTEAFF. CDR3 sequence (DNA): TGTGCCAGCAGTTTAGGGGGGGCCATGAACACTGAAGCTTTCTTT.